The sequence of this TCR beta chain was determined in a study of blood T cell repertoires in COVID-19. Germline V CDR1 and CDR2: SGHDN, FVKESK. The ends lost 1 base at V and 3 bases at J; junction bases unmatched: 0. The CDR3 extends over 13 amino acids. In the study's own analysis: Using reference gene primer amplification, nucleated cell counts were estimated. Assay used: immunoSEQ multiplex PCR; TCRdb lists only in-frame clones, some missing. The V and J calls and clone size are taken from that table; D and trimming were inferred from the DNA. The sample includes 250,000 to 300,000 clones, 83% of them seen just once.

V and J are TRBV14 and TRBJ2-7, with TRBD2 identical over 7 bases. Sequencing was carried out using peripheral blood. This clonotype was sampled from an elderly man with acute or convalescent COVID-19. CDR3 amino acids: CASSQGGGYEQYF. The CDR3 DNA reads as TGTGCCAGCAGCCAAGGGGGGGGCTACGAGCAGTACTTC.